The 4 T cell receptor beta chains listed next were all sequenced from one sample in a study of CD8 T cells in Susac syndrome. Random hexamers primed reverse transcription of about 0.45 to 1 ug RNA. TCRdb re-called the immunoSEQ multiplex PCR reads through MiXCR, storing one row per CDR3 protein. The top ten hold about 0.1% of the sample, which has some 180,000 distinct CDR3 sequences, about 95% seen once. The sequencing input was CD4+ T cells from PBMCs. These receptors were obtained from a human donor in good health.

The chain combines TRBV3-1 with TRBJ2-1; 11 nucleotides match TRBD2. V lost 3 bases, J lost 9 bases, and 7 bases stayed unmatched. CDR1 and CDR2 (germline): LGHDT, YNNKEL (reference sequence). CDR3 size: 15 residues. CDR3 nucleotide sequence: TGTGCCAGCAGCCAGATGGTAGCGGGAGGGCGTGAGCAGTTCTTC. Amino acids: CASSQMVAGGREQFF.

The chain links TRBV20-1 to TRBJ2-3; D might be TRBD1 or TRBD2, each matching 5 bases. This CDR3 has 13 amino acids. Germline V lookup: CDR1 DFQATT, CDR2 SNEGSKA (reference sequence). V lost 6 bases and J 4 bases, leaving 14 bases between the germline ends. CDR3 protein: CSARRPGPDTQYF. The CDR3 region has the DNA TGCAGTGCCAGACGGCCGGGACCAGATACGCAGTATTTT.

This clonotype was seen once. Germline is not matched at one junction end, which may reflect a read error. This chain uses TRBV20-1 with TRBJ2-7, with a weak D call TRBD1 (5 bases). The germline CDR1 and CDR2 sequences are DFQATT and SNEGSKA (reference sequence). The CDR3 covers 14 residues. The CDR3 loop reads CSARDRQWAYEQYF. The CDR3 nucleotides are TGCAGTGCTCGAGACAGACAGTGGGCCTACGAGCAGTACTTC.

V and J are TRBV29-1 and TRBJ1-4, with D perhaps TRBD1 (5 bases). Germline CDR1 SQVTM, CDR2 ANQGSEA. The CDR3 sequence is 12 residues long. Trimming took 7 bases from V and 5 from J, leaving 11 bases between them. CDR3 DNA: TGCAGCGGTGGATGGGGCAATGAAAAACTGTTTTTT. It translates to CSGGWGNEKLFF.